This T cell receptor beta chain was recorded in a study of blood T cell repertoires in COVID-19. Overall study context: The United States, Italy and Spain supplied acute and convalescent COVID-19 samples. T cells, B-cell-depleted T cells, or PBMCs supplied cDNA or gDNA.

V dropped 3 bases and J dropped 5 bases, with 14 bases sitting between them. The germline V gene has CDR1 KGHSH and CDR2 LQKENI. The CDR3 extends over 15 amino acids. In the original processing: Amplification of reference gene primers provided the estimated nucleated cell counts. This table comes from immunoSEQ multiplex PCR, and its TCRdb copy is limited to in-frame clones, with some not included. The V and J calls and clone size come from that table; D and trimming were worked out from the DNA. The sample holds about 290,000 clones; 85% are singletons and the top ten take around 4.5%. The source of this sequence is a woman aged 45-60 years with active or convalescent COVID-19. The sample taken for sequencing was peripheral blood. The rearrangement links TRBV18 to TRBJ1-5, with unresolved D. The CDR3 sequence: CASSPLGNTDQPQHF. The CDR3 DNA reads TGTGCCAGCTCACCCCTCGGGAACACGGATCAGCCCCAGCATTTT.